This TCR beta chain was recorded in a study of shared clonotypes between healthy human individuals. Germline-derived CDR1 and CDR2 are SGHVS and FQNEAQ. CDR3 size: 15 residues. The J segment lost 1 base and the V segment lost 1 base, leaving 3 bases of the junction unmatched. Naive CD8 cells, CD45RO-negative and positively selected for CCR7, excluded terminally differentiated effector memory CD45RA+ cells. Sequencing was performed with immunoSEQ multiplex PCR; in TCRdb, only in-frame clones are kept and a portion is missing. The sample carries roughly 2,000,000 clones, around 96% recorded once. The receptor's source is a man aged 18 to 30 in good health. This chain links TRBV7-8 with TRBJ2-5; TRBD2 matches 7 bases. Input material: naive CD8+ T cells sorted from blood. CDR3 protein: CASSLVGGGQETQYF. The CDR3 DNA is TGTGCCAGCAGCTTAGTAGGCGGGGGCCAAGAGACCCAGTACTTC.